The clone carrying this TCR beta chain was observed a few times. This sample was taken from a study of identical twins. The V and J ends lost 6 bases and 3 bases, in that order; junction bases with no gene match: 11. Germline V gene data show CDR1 as DFQATT and CDR2 as SNEGSKA (reference sequence). This CDR3 contains 17 residues. TCRdb independently ran MiXCR on the 5' RACE reads; one entry per CDR3 protein. The sample lists hundreds of thousands of distinct CDR3 sequences, about 18% occurring once. Another study also made use of these data, one on T cells expressing NK-cell markers.

The sequencing sample was made of PBMCs. The genes are TRBV20-1 and TRBJ2-1; TRBD2 aligns across 13 bases. The receptor comes from a woman aged 18-29 years in good health. In DNA form, the CDR3 reads TGCAGTGCCCCTACCCCGGGACTAGCGGGGCTCTACAATGAGCAGTTCTTC. Translated, it gives CSAPTPGLAGLYNEQFF.